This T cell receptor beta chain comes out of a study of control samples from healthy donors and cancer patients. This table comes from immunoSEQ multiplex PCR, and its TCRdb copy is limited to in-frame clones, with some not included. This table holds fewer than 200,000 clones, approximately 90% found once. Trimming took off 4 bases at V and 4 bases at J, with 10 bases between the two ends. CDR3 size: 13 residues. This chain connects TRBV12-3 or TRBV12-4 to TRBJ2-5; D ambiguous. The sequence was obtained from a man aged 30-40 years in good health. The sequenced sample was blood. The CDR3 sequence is CASSSSSGETQYF. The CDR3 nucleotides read TGTGCCAGCAGTTCGAGTTCGGGAGAGACCCAGTACTTC.